The rows below give T cell receptor beta chains drawn from one sample of a study of cytomegalovirus exposure and HLA in healthy donors. TCRdb's table, derived via immunoSEQ multiplex PCR, lists solely in-frame clones and lacks some. The sample lists about 87,000 clones, 65% to 75% occurring once. The sequenced sample consisted of PBMCs. These receptors were collected from a man aged 25-40 years in good health and CMV-seropositive. The CDR3 runs from the conserved cysteine through the conserved F or W. D genes are given only for firm matches. A row's size may be missing; if present it is once, few, many or a size class.

clone_size,v_call,d_call,j_call,cdr3_nt,cdr3_aa
.,TRBV5-1,TRBD1,TRBJ2-7,TGCGCCAGCAGCTCCCGAGAGGGGGCCCACGAGCAGTACTTC,CASSSREGAHEQYF
.,TRBV5-1,.,TRBJ2-7,TGCGCCAGCAGCCGCGATGGGCAGGGACAAGGCGAGCAGTACTTC,CASSRDGQGQGEQYF
.,TRBV6-4,.,TRBJ2-1,TGTGCCAGCAGTGACTCGCCCGAGAATGAGCAGTTCTTC,CASSDSPENEQFF
few,TRBV29-1,TRBD1,TRBJ2-7,TGCAGCGTTGTCCTCGGACAGGTCGATCTCTACGAGCAGTACTTC,CSVVLGQVDLYEQYF
.,TRBV25-1,.,TRBJ2-7,TGTGCCAGCGGGGGGACTTTTTCCTACGAGCAGTACTTC,CASGGTFSYEQYF
.,TRBV29-1,TRBD1,TRBJ1-5,TGCAGCGTTGGAGTGGGGACAGGGGATCAGCCCCAGCATTTT,CSVGVGTGDQPQHF
few,TRBV29-1,.,TRBJ1-6,TGCAGCGTTGAAGATGAGGGACTCCTTAATTCACCCCTCAACTTT,CSVEDEGLLNSPLNF
.,TRBV2,TRBD1,TRBJ2-5,TGTGCCGTCGCAAGGGACAGGGAAGAGACCCAGTACTTC,CAVARDREETQYF
.,TRBV7-6,.,TRBJ1-1,TGTGCCAGCAGCTTAGGACAGGCAACTAGCACTGAAGCTTTCTTT,CASSLGQATSTEAFF
few,TRBV6-4,TRBD1,TRBJ2-2,TGTGCCAGCAGGAAGGACAGGGGTGACGGGGAGCTGTTTTTT,CASRKDRGDGELFF
.,TRBV7-2,.,TRBJ2-7,TGTGCCAGCAGCTTAGAACTCCTCTCCTACGAGCAGTACTTC,CASSLELLSYEQYF
.,TRBV14,.,TRBJ1-6,TGTGCCAGCAGCCTTTCGAATTCACCCCTCCACTTT,CASSLSNSPLHF
.,TRBV7-3,.,TRBJ1-1,TGTGCCAGCAGCTCAGACTTAGAAACTGAAGCTTTCTTT,CASSSDLETEAFF
once,TRBV29-1,TRBD2,TRBJ2-2,TGCAGCGTTGCAGCTAGCGGGCCAAACACCGGGGAGCTGTTTTTT,CSVAASGPNTGELFF
once,TRBV29-1,.,TRBJ2-7,TGCAGCGTTTTGTCATCGGGGGTCTACGAGCAGTACTTC,CSVLSSGVYEQYF
once,TRBV5-1,.,TRBJ1-2,TGCGCCAGCAGCTTGGCCCCGGGGGGCGGTAACTATGGCTACACCTTC,CASSLAPGGGNYGYTF
.,TRBV5-4,.,TRBJ1-1,TGTGCCAGCAGCTTTAATTTGAACACTGAAGCTTTCTTT,CASSFNLNTEAFF
.,TRBV5-1,TRBD2,TRBJ2-3,TGCGCCAGCAGCCCCCGGCTAGCGGGGGCTTCAGATACGCAGTATTTT,CASSPRLAGASDTQYF
.,TRBV30,.,TRBJ1-3,TGTGCCTGGACGATCTCTGGGGGCGGCTCTGGAAACACCATATATTTT,CAWTISGGGSGNTIYF
few,TRBV9,TRBD1,TRBJ1-2,TGTGCCAGCAGCCCCTCTAACAGGGGAAATGGCTACACCTTC,CASSPSNRGNGYTF
.,TRBV6-5,TRBD1,TRBJ2-5,TGTGCCAGCAGTGCGGGACAGGTCGCTTGGACCCAGTACTTC,CASSAGQVAWTQYF
.,TRBV5-1,TRBD2,TRBJ2-2,TGCGCCAGCAGCTCTGGACTAGCGGGAGCGAACACCGGGGAGCTGTTTTTT,CASSSGLAGANTGELFF
.,TRBV7-8,TRBD1,TRBJ2-7,TGTGCCAGCAGCTTATATTCCGGGACAGGGGGTCGGCACGAGCAGTACTTC,CASSLYSGTGGRHEQYF
once,TRBV7-9,.,TRBJ1-5,TGTTCCAGCAGCCCCCAGAAGGGGGGGAAGAATCAGCCCCAGCATTTT,CSSSPQKGGKNQPQHF
.,TRBV27,TRBD1,TRBJ2-5,TGTGCCAGCAGTTTAGGGACAGGGGGCCTCGTGACCCAGTACTTC,CASSLGTGGLVTQYF